Below are 16 T cell receptor beta chains sequenced from a single sample in a study of blood T cell repertoires in COVID-19. The method was immunoSEQ multiplex PCR; TCRdb's version includes in-frame clones alone and lacks a portion of them. The sample contains some 42,000 clones, 90% of which appear only once. Sequencing used peripheral blood. These TCRs come from a man aged 50-59 years with active COVID-19.

The chain joins TRBV19 to TRBJ1-6; 8 bases are shared with TRBD1. This CDR3 is 15 amino acids long. The ends lost 0 bases at V and 9 bases at J; junction bases unmatched: 4. Germline V CDR1 and CDR2: LNHDA, SQIVND (reference sequence). CDR3 bases: TGTGCCAGTAGTATAGATGACAGGGGAGGTTCACCCCTCCACTTT. Its translation: CASSIDDRGGSPLHF.

V and J are TRBV6-1 and TRBJ2-3; 10 bases are a match to TRBD2. The ends lost 6 bases at V and 0 bases at J; junction bases unmatched: 9. The CDR3 runs 17 residues. Germline lookup yields CDR1 MNHNS and CDR2 SASEGT. The CDR3 nucleotides are TGTGCCAGCAGCGAACGGGGACTAGCGTCTAGCACAGATACGCAGTATTTT. Translation: CASSERGLASSTDTQYF.

The chain links TRBV5-6 to TRBJ1-1; a weak D match, TRBD1 (6 bases). The V end was cut by 1 base, the J end by 0 bases, with 19 bases between. The CDR3 consists of 18 residues. Looked up from germline, CDR1 is SGHDT and CDR2 is YYEEEE. DNA of the CDR3: TGTGCCAGCAGCTTGATGGCCCAGGGGCGCTGGATGAACACTGAAGCTTTCTTT. Amino acid sequence: CASSLMAQGRWMNTEAFF.

V is TRBV19 and J is TRBJ1-2, with a tentative D call TRBD1 (5 bases). The CDR3 totals 11 residues. CDR1 LNHDA and CDR2 SQIVND come from the germline V gene (reference sequence). Trimming shortened V by 8 bases and J by 4 bases, and 8 bases separated the two germline ends. CDR3 coding DNA: TGTGCCAGTTCTACAGGCTATGGCTACACCTTC. Its protein product is CASSTGYGYTF.

The V and J genes are TRBV2 and TRBJ1-6, with 7 bases lining up with TRBD1. The germline V gene encodes CDR1 SNHLY and CDR2 FYNNEI. V trimming: 6 bases; J trimming: 4 bases; junction bases outside the gene matches: 12. The CDR3 length is 17 residues. CDR3: CASRTVPGGVYNSPLHF. The CDR3 DNA sequence: TGTGCCAGCAGGACCGTGCCAGGGGGTGTTTATAATTCACCCCTCCACTTT.

The chain has TRBV7-9 and TRBJ2-5, with TRBD1 matching over 9 bases. The J segment lost 4 bases and the V segment lost 2 bases, leaving 2 bases of the junction unmatched. The CDR3 consists of 14 residues. CDR1 and CDR2 from the germline V gene are SEHNR and FQNEAQ (reference sequence). CDR3 DNA: TGTGCCAGCAGCTTAACAGGGGGCTCAGAGACCCAGTACTTC. Its translation is CASSLTGGSETQYF.

V and J are TRBV24-1 and TRBJ2-1, with TRBD1 matching 10 bases. The CDR3 runs 16 residues. Germline V gene data show CDR1 as KGHDR and CDR2 as SFDVKD. V trimming: 3 bases; J trimming: 2 bases; junction bases outside the gene matches: 3. CDR3 in amino acids: CATSDRDRGAYNEQFF. CDR3 in DNA: TGTGCCACCAGTGATCGGGACAGGGGCGCCTACAATGAGCAGTTCTTC.

The count of this clone is one. The chain recombines TRBV11-2 with TRBJ2-3; D is possibly TRBD1 (5 bases). This CDR3 has 16 residues. Trimming took off 2 bases at V and 0 bases at J, with 12 bases between the two ends. Germline lookup yields CDR1 SGHAT and CDR2 FQNNGV. The CDR3, as DNA: TGTGCCAGCAGCTTAAGTTCTCAGGGTAGCACAGATACGCAGTATTTT. This gives the protein CASSLSSQGSTDTQYF.

V is TRBV6-5 and J is TRBJ1-2, with 7 bases fitting TRBD1. Germline trimming cut 4 bases from V and 8 bases from J; bases unmatched to any gene: 10. In germline, CDR1 is MNHEY, CDR2 SVGAGI. The CDR3 extends over 14 amino acids. CDR3 sequence: CASSSRQGTSGYTF. Here the CDR3 DNA reads TGTGCCAGCAGTTCTAGACAGGGAACGAGCGGCTACACCTTC.

This chain uses TRBV6-5 with TRBJ2-1; D is undetermined. CDR1 MNHEY and CDR2 SVGAGI come from the germline V gene. V was trimmed by 2 bases and J by 4 bases, leaving 6 bases between them. The CDR3 extends over 13 amino acids. The CDR3: CASSYGLYNEQFF. DNA of the CDR3: TGTGCCAGCAGTTACGGGCTTTACAATGAGCAGTTCTTC.

The V call is TRBV12-3 or TRBV12-4, the J call TRBJ1-2; the D gene is possibly TRBD1 (5 bases). There are 13 residues in the CDR3. V was pared by 5 bases and J by 7 bases, with 14 bases between. The CDR3 sequence: CASSHRRLGGYTF. Written as DNA, the CDR3 is TGTGCCAGCAGTCACAGGAGACTCGGTGGCTACACCTTC.

This clone was detected a few times. The chain joins TRBV7-9 to TRBJ1-1; D unclear. The CDR3 contains 13 residues. CDR1 is SEHNR and CDR2 is FQNEAQ in the germline V gene (reference sequence). The V gene lost 2 bases and the J gene lost 1 base, with 5 bases spanning the gap. CDR3 sequence (DNA): TGTGCCAGCAGCTTACAGGAGAACACTGAAGCTTTCTTT. It codes for CASSLQENTEAFF.

The chain carries TRBV18 and TRBJ1-5, with 9 bases identical to TRBD1. Germline V gene lookup returns CDR1 KGHSH and CDR2 LQKENI. This CDR3 spans 14 amino acids. After removal of 3 bases from V and 5 bases from J, the junction contained 2 bases not matched to a gene. The CDR3, as DNA: TGTGCCAGCTCACCGAGGACAGGGGATCAGCCCCAGCATTTT. This codes for CASSPRTGDQPQHF.

V and J are TRBV2 and TRBJ2-7; D remains ambiguous. This CDR3 region has 14 residues. Germline CDR1 and CDR2: SNHLY and FYNNEI. Deletions cut 2 bases from V and 2 bases from J, with 10 bases between. CDR3 protein: CASSERGPPYEQYF. CDR3 nucleotide sequence: TGTGCCAGCAGTGAACGTGGCCCTCCCTACGAGCAGTACTTC.

The J gene is TRBJ2-7, the V gene TRBV11-2; TRBD1 agrees at 9 bases. This CDR3 contains 19 residues. After removal of 6 bases from V and 0 bases from J, the junction contained 18 bases not matched to a gene. Germline V CDR1 and CDR2: SGHAT, FQNNGV. CDR3 DNA: TGTGCCAGCAGAACTATCCGGGACAGGGCCCCACGGGGCTCCTACGAGCAGTACTTC. This translates into CASRTIRDRAPRGSYEQYF.

This clone was observed once. V gene TRBV12-3 or TRBV12-4 combines with J gene TRBJ1-2, with TRBD1 identical over 7 bases. Losses at the gene ends were 6 bases for V and 2 bases for J; bases not matched to a gene: 3. The CDR3 runs 13 residues. The DNA of the CDR3 is TGTGCCAGCAGGCCGGGACAGAACTATGGCTACACCTTC. Its protein is CASRPGQNYGYTF.